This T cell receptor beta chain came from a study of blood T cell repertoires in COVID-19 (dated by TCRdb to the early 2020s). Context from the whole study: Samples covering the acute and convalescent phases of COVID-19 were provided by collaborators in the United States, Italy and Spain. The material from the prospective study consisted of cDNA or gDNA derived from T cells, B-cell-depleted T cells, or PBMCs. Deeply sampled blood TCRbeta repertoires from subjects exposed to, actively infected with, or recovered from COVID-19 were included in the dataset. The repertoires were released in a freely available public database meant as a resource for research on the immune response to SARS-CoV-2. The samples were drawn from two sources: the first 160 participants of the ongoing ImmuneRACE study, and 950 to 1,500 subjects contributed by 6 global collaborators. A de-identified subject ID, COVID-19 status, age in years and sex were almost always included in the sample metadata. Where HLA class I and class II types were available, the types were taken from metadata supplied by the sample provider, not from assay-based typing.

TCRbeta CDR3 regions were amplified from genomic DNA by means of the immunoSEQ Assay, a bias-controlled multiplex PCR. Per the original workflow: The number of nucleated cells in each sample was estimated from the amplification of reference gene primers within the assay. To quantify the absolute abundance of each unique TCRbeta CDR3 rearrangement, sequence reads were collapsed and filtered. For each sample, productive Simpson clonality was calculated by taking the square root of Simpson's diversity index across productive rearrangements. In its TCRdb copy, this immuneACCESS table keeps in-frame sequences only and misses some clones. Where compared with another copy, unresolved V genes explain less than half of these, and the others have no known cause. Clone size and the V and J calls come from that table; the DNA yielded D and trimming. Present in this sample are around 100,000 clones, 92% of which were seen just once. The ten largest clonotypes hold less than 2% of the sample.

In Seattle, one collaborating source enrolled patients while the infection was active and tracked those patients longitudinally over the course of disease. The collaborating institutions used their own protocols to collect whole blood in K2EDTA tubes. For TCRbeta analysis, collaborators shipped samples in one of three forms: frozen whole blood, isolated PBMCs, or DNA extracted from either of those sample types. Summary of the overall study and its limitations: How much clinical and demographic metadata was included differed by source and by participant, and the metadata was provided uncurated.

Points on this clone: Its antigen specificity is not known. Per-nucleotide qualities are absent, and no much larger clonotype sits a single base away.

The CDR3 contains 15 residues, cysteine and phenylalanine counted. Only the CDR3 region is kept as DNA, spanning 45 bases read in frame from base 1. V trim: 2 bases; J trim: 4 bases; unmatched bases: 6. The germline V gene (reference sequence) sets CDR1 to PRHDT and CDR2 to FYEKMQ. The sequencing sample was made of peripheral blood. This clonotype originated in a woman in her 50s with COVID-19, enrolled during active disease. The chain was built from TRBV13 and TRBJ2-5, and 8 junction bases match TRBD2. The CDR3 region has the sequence CASSLRVAGLETQYF. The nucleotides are TGTGCCAGCAGCTTACGGGTAGCGGGGTTAGAGACCCAGTACTTC.